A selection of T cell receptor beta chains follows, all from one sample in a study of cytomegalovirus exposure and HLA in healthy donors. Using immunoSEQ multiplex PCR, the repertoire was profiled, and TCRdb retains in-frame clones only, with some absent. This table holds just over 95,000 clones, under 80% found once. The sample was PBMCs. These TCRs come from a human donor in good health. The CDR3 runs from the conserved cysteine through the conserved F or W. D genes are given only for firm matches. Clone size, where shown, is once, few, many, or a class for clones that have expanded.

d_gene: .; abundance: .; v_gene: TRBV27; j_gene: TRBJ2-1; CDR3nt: TGTGCCAGCAGTCCTTCAGGGGTCAATGAGCAGTTCTTC; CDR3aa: CASSPSGVNEQFF
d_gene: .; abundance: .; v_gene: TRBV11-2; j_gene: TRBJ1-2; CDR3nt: TGTGCCAGCAGCTTAAGGGTCTGGTCCGGGGATGGCTACACCTTC; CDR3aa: CASSLRVWSGDGYTF
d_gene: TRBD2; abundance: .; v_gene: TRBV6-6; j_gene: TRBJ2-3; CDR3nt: TGTGCCAGCAGTTTAGGGCTAGCGGGAATAGATACGCAGTATTTT; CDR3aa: CASSLGLAGIDTQYF
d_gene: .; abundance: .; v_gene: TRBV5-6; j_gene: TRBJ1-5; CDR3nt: TGTGCCAGCAGCTTGTGGGGACACCTCTATAGCAATCAGCCCCAGCATTTT; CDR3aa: CASSLWGHLYSNQPQHF
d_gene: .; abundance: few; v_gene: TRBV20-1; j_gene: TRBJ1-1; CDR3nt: TGCAGTGCTAGCTCTACGCTAGAAGCTTTCTTT; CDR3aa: CSASSTLEAFF
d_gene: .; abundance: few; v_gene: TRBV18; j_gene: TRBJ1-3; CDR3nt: TGTGCCAGCTCACCTACGTCGGTTTTCTCTGGAAACACCATATATTTT; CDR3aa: CASSPTSVFSGNTIYF
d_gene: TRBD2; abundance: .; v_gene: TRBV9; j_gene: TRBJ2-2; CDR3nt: TGTGCCAGCAGCTTAGCGGGAGGGAACACCGGGGAGCTGTTTTTT; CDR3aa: CASSLAGGNTGELFF
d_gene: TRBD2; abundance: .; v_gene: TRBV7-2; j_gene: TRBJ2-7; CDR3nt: TGTGCCAGCAGCTTAGGGCTAGCGGGAGCCCCCTACGAGCAGTACTTC; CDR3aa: CASSLGLAGAPYEQYF
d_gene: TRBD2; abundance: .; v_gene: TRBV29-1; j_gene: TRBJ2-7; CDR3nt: TGCAGCGTTGAAGGGATAGCGGGAGGGGCCTCCTACGAGCAGTACTTC; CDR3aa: CSVEGIAGGASYEQYF
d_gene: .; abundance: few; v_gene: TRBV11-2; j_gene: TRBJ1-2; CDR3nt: TGTGCCAGCAGTCAATCCCGACAGACCTATGGCTACACCTTC; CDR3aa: CASSQSRQTYGYTF
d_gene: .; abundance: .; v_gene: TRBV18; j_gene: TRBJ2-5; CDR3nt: TGTGCCAGCTCACCACCGAACAGGGAAGAGACCCAGTACTTC; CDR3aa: CASSPPNREETQYF
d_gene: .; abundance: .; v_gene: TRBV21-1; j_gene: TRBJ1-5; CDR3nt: TGTGCCAGCAGCAATGTTCCCGGGACAGGGGGCCTTCAGCCCCAGCATTTT; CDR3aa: CASSNVPGTGGLQPQHF
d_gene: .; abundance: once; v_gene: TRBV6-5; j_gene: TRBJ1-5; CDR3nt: TGTGCCAGCAGCGAGGGACACAGCAATCAGCCCCAGCATTTT; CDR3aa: CASSEGHSNQPQHF
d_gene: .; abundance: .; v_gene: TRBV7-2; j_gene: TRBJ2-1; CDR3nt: TGTGCCAGCAGCTTTCCGGGACTCAAGTACAATGAGCAGTTCTTC; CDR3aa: CASSFPGLKYNEQFF
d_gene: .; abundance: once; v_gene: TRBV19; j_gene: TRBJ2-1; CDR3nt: TGTGCCAGTCGAGGCGGGTCCAGCTCCTACAATGAGCAGTTCTTC; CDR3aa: CASRGGSSSYNEQFF
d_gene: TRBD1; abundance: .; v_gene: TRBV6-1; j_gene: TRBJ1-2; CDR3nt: TGTGCCAGCAGTATGGACAGGGGCGTCCGTGGCTACACCTTC; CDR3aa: CASSMDRGVRGYTF
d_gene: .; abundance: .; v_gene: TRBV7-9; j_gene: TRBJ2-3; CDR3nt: TGTGCCAGCAGCTTCGTTTTAAAGACAGGCGACACAGATACGCAGTATTTT; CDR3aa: CASSFVLKTGDTDTQYF
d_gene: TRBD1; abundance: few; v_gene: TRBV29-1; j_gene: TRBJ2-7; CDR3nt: TGCAGCGTCCGAACAGGGGTTGCGTACGAGCAGTACTTC; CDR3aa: CSVRTGVAYEQYF
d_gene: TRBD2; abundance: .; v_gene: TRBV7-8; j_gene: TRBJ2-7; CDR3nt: TGTGCCAGCAGCCAAGGACTAGCGGGACCGACGGGGCAGTACTTC; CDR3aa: CASSQGLAGPTGQYF
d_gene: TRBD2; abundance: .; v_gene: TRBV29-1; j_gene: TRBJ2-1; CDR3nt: TGCAGCGCCGCGACTAGCGGGGGGGCCGATGAGCAGTTCTTC; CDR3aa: CSAATSGGADEQFF
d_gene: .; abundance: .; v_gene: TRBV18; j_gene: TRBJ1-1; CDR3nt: TGTGCCAGCTCACCAGGAGACAGCTTGAACACTGAAGCTTTCTTT; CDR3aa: CASSPGDSLNTEAFF
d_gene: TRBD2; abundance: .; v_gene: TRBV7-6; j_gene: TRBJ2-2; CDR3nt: TGTGCCAGCAGCCCCCGCGGGGGCACCGGGGAGCTGTTTTTT; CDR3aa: CASSPRGGTGELFF
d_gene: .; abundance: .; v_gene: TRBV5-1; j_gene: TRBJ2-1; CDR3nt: TGCGCCAGCAGACGCCTAAACTCCGGTGAGCAGTTCTTC; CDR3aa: CASRRLNSGEQFF
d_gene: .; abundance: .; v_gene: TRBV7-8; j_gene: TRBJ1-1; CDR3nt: TGTGCCAGCAGCTTAAAAGCGAACACTGAAGCTTTCTTT; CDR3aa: CASSLKANTEAFF
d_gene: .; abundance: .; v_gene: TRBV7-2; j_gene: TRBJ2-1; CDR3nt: TGTGCCAGCAGCTTGAAGGACAGCTCCTACAATGAGCAGTTCTTC; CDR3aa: CASSLKDSSYNEQFF
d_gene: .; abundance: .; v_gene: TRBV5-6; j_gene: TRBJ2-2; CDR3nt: TGTGCCAGCAGCGAACCGGGATCGAACACCGGGGAGCTGTTTTTT; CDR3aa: CASSEPGSNTGELFF
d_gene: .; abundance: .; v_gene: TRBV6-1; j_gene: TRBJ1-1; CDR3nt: TGTGCCAGCAGTGAACATGTGACTGAAGCTTTCTTT; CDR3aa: CASSEHVTEAFF
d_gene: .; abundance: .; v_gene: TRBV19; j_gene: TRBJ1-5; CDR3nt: TGTGCCAGTAGCAGGGGCCCGAGGGGGGCGGGAGGCAATCAGCCCCAGCATTTT; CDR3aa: CASSRGPRGAGGNQPQHF
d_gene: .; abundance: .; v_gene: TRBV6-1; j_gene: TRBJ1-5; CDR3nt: TGTGCCAGCAGTGAAACAAGCGGGGGTCAGCCCCAGCATTTT; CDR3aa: CASSETSGGQPQHF
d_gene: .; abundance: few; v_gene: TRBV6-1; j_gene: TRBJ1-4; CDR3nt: TGTGCCAGCAGTGAAGGTTCCCTATCCGGTGAAAAACTGTTTTTT; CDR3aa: CASSEGSLSGEKLFF
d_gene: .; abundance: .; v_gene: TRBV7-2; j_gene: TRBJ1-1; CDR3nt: TGTGCCAGCAGCTTAGGTCGGCGAGGCACTGAAGCTTTCTTT; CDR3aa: CASSLGRRGTEAFF
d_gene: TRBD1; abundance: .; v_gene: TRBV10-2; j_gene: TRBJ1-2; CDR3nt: TGCGCCAGCAGTGAGGGGACAGCGTATGGCTACACCTTC; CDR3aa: CASSEGTAYGYTF
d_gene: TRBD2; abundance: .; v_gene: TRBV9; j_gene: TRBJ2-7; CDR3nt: TGTGCCAGCAGCGTAGGGACTAGCGGGTGGTCGAACGAGCAGTACTTC; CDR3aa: CASSVGTSGWSNEQYF
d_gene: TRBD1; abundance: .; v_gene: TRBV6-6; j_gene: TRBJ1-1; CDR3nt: TGTGCCACCCAGGACAGGGGCAACACTGAAGCTTTCTTT; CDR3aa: CATQDRGNTEAFF
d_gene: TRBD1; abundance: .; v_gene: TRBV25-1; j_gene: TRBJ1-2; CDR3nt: TGTGCCAGCAGTGATCTCGGGACAGGGGGGAACTATGGCTACACCTTC; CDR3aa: CASSDLGTGGNYGYTF
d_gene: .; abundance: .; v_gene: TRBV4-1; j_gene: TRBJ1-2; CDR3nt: TGCGCCAGCAGCCAAGAAGGGGTCTGGGGCTACACCTTC; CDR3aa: CASSQEGVWGYTF
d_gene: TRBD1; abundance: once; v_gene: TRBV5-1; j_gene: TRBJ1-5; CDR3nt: TGCGCCAGCAGCATCGGGGACAGGGAAGATCAGCCCCAGCATTTT; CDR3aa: CASSIGDREDQPQHF
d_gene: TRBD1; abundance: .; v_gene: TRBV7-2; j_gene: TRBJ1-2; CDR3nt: TGTGCCAGCAGCCCAACAGACAGGGTCGGCTACACCTTC; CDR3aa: CASSPTDRVGYTF
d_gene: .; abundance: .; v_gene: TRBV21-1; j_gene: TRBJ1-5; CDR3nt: TGTGCCAGCAGTCCCGGGACAGCCCATCAGCCCCAGCATTTT; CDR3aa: CASSPGTAHQPQHF
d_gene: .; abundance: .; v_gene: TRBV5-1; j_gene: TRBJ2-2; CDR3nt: TGCGCCAGCAGCCCGCAAGGGGGGAACACCGGGGAGCTGTTTTTT; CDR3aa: CASSPQGGNTGELFF